The 30 T cell receptor beta chains given below trace back to one sample, sequenced in a study of radiation and T cells in renal cell carcinoma. Sequenced by immunoSEQ multiplex PCR; TCRdb stores in-frame clones only, minus some. The repertoire has about 140,000 clones, around nine tenths of them found once; the top ten carry over 15%. The sample's time point: blood 4 weeks post-SBRT, at nephrectomy. Treatment noted: 15 Gy SBRT to primary tumor, nephrectomy 4 weeks later. The material sequenced was blood, taken from a patient whose treatment included radiotherapy and nephrectomy. The origin of the receptors is a woman aged 45 to 65 with renal cell carcinoma.

The chain carries TRBV28 and TRBJ1-5; maybe TRBD1 (6 bases). Germline CDR1 and CDR2: MDHEN and SYDVKM. V was clipped by 2 bases and J by 0 bases, with 11 bases between them. The CDR3 is made up of 16 amino acids. CDR3: CASSLPEGVSNQPQHF. DNA of the CDR3: TGTGCCAGCAGTTTACCGGAGGGGGTTAGCAATCAGCCCCAGCATTTT.

The gene calls are TRBV7-9 and TRBJ2-1, with D hard to call. V lost 4 bases to trimming and J lost 4 bases, with 14 bases between them. The germline V gene has CDR1 SEHNR and CDR2 FQNEAQ (reference sequence). CDR3 length: 15 amino acids. The CDR3 DNA sequence: TGTGCCAGCAGCTCATACTCCGACTCATACAATGAGCAGTTCTTC. It specifies CASSSYSDSYNEQFF. Supplemented by reference TRBV7-9 and TRBJ2-1, the full variable domain reads DTGVSQNPRHKITKRGQNVTFRCDPISEHNRLYWYRQTLGQGPEFLTYFQNEAQLEKSRLLSDRFSAERPKGSFSTLEIQRTEQGDSAMYLCASSSYSDSYNEQFFGPGTRLTVL.

The V gene is TRBV5-4, the J gene TRBJ2-5, with D perhaps matching TRBD2 (6 bases). This CDR3 is 17 amino acids long. V was clipped by 4 bases and J by 1 base, with 20 bases between them. Germline V gene lookup returns CDR1 SGHNT and CDR2 YYREEE (reference sequence). CDR3 residues: CASSLGPTQGGQETQYF. For the CDR3, the DNA is TGTGCCAGCAGCCTCGGACCTACGCAGGGAGGCCAAGAGACCCAGTACTTC.

The chain couples TRBV4-3 to TRBJ2-5, with D hard to call. Per the germline V gene, CDR1 is LGHNA and CDR2 is YSLEER. V dropped 0 bases and J dropped 9 bases, with 11 bases sitting between them. The CDR3 sequence is 13 residues long. Here the CDR3 reads CASSQDVGSSQYF. CDR3 sequence (DNA): TGCGCCAGCAGCCAAGATGTAGGTAGTTCCCAGTACTTC.

The J gene is TRBJ1-6, the V gene TRBV27; D ambiguous. Germline lookup yields CDR1 MNHEY and CDR2 SMNVEV (reference sequence). This CDR3 spans 16 amino acids. V gave up 5 bases and J gave up 0 bases, with 11 bases separating them. The CDR3 sequence is CASSRSFSSYNSPLHF. The CDR3 nucleotides read TGTGCCAGCAGTCGGTCTTTTAGCTCCTATAATTCACCCCTCCACTTT.

The rearrangement joins TRBV5-4 to TRBJ2-7; no firm D call. V was pared by 3 bases and J by 2 bases, with 9 bases between. Germline V gene lookup returns CDR1 SGHNT and CDR2 YYREEE (reference sequence). The CDR3 has 13 residues. The CDR3 DNA follows: TGTGCCAGCAGCTCTAAGACTCCCTACGAGCAGTACTTC. Protein sequence: CASSSKTPYEQYF.

The V and J genes are TRBV4-3 and TRBJ2-2, with D possibly matching TRBD1 (5 bases). Per germline, CDR1 LGHNA and CDR2 YSLEER. V lost 1 base, J lost 7 bases, and 13 bases lay in between. The CDR3 totals 15 residues. The CDR3 region has the DNA TGCGCCAGCAGCCAAGTAAAGGACCAGGGCGGGGAGCTGTTTTTT. Its translation is CASSQVKDQGGELFF.

This clone was observed once. V and J are TRBV5-1 and TRBJ1-4; D is possibly TRBD1 (5 bases). The CDR3 has 12 amino acids. Germline-derived CDR1 and CDR2 are SGHRS and YFSETQ. The germline V and J ends were trimmed by 0 bases and 17 bases, with 14 bases remaining between them. The CDR3 nucleotides read TGCGCCAGCAGCTTGGGTTCAGGGTTGCGTTTTTTT. Translating it yields CASSLGSGLRFF.

CDR3 DNA: TGTGCCAGCAGCCCCGACTCCAATCAGCCCCAGCATTTT. It is translated as CASSPDSNQPQHF. The chain employs TRBV7-2 and TRBJ1-5; D unclear. The CDR3 sequence is 13 residues long. The V end was cut by 5 bases, the J end by 3 bases, with 8 bases between. The germline gives CDR1 SGHTA, CDR2 FQGNSA.

In this sample, this clone turned up a few times. V is TRBV5-4 and J is TRBJ1-5; D might be TRBD1 (6 bases). The V gene lost 0 bases and the J gene lost 5 bases, with 9 bases spanning the gap. Germline V gives CDR1 SGHNT, CDR2 YYREEE (reference sequence). The CDR3 is 14 residues long. The CDR3, as DNA: TGTGCCAGCAGCTTGGCAGGGGTGGATCAGCCCCAGCATTTT. Amino acids: CASSLAGVDQPQHF.

The chain joins TRBV7-3 to TRBJ2-2, with 7 bases aligning to TRBD1. Looked up from germline, CDR1 is SGHTA and CDR2 is FQGTGA. V gave up 6 bases and J gave up 4 bases; unmatched junction bases: 5. This CDR3 region has 14 residues. The CDR3 bases are TGTGCCAGCAGTGGAAACAGGGGCACCGGGGAGCTGTTTTTT. Protein product: CASSGNRGTGELFF.

The chain combines TRBV14 with TRBJ2-1, with TRBD2 matching over 14 bases. The CDR3 loop spans 15 amino acids. Germline V CDR1 and CDR2: SGHDN, FVKESK. V lost 4 bases, J lost 8 bases, and 4 bases stayed unmatched. CDR3 nucleotide sequence: TGTGCCAGCAGCCCTAGACTAGCGGGAGGGGATGAGCAGTTCTTC. Its protein is CASSPRLAGGDEQFF.

This rearrangement joins TRBV4-1 to TRBJ1-1, with D uncertain. Germline V lookup: CDR1 MGHRA, CDR2 YSYEKL. Trimming removed 0 bases at V and 1 base at J, with 6 bases between. The CDR3 runs to 14 residues. For the CDR3, the DNA is TGCGCCAGCAGCCAAGATGCCGGGAACACTGAAGCTTTCTTT. Its translation is CASSQDAGNTEAFF.

V usage is TRBV19 and J usage is TRBJ2-7, with a possible D match to TRBD1 (5 bases). This CDR3 contains 12 residues. CDR1 and CDR2 (germline): LNHDA, SQIVND (reference sequence). Trimming removed 6 bases at V and 6 bases at J, with 12 bases between. The CDR3 spells CASRTQGTEQYF. In DNA form, the CDR3 reads TGTGCCAGTAGGACTCAGGGAACCGAGCAGTACTTC.

V is TRBV5-1 and J is TRBJ2-7; D remains unclear. From germline, CDR1 is SGHRS and CDR2 YFSETQ. The CDR3 runs to 11 residues. The ends were cut back, 4 bases at V and 6 bases at J, with 8 bases in the middle. CDR3 sequence: CASSLFGEQYF. CDR3 DNA: TGCGCCAGCAGCCTGTTCGGCGAGCAGTACTTC.

The chain carries TRBV6-1 and TRBJ1-6; the D gene is possibly TRBD1 (5 bases). The CDR3 totals 17 residues. Deletions cut 0 bases from V and 8 bases from J, with 17 bases between. Germline V gene lookup returns CDR1 MNHNS and CDR2 SASEGT. The CDR3 loop is CASSEAGTPKWDSPLHF. The CDR3 DNA reads TGTGCCAGCAGTGAAGCGGGGACGCCAAAATGGGATTCACCCCTCCACTTT.

A few counts support this clone. V is TRBV4-3 and J is TRBJ1-1, with 7 positions matching TRBD1. This CDR3 comprises 16 residues. After removal of 0 bases from V and 4 bases from J, the junction contained 8 bases not matched to a gene. From germline, CDR1 is LGHNA and CDR2 YSLEER. CDR3 coding DNA: TGCGCCAGCAGCCAAGATTCGGGACAGCCTCCCACTGAAGCTTTCTTT. It translates to CASSQDSGQPPTEAFF.

The chain couples TRBV6-5 to TRBJ2-1; D possibly corresponds to TRBD2 (6 bases). Per the germline V gene, CDR1 is MNHEY and CDR2 is SVGAGI. The CDR3 is 13 amino acids. Trimming removed 6 bases from V and 6 bases from J, with 12 bases in between. The CDR3 DNA follows: TGTGCCAGCAGCACCCCCGGGGGCAATGAGCAGTTCTTC. It encodes CASSTPGGNEQFF.

This clone showed up just once. The rearrangement links TRBV18 to TRBJ1-2; TRBD1 is a possible D gene (6 bases). With 2 bases removed from V and 0 bases from J, the gap between germline ends came to 13 bases. The CDR3 sequence is 16 residues long. From germline, CDR1 is KGHSH and CDR2 LQKENI. CDR3 in amino acids: CASSPNRDTSNYGYTF. DNA of the CDR3: TGTGCCAGCTCACCAAACCGGGACACCTCTAACTATGGCTACACCTTC.

The J gene is TRBJ2-1, the V gene TRBV5-4; TRBD2 agrees at 14 bases. Losses at the gene ends were 4 bases for V and 4 bases for J; bases not matched to a gene: 10. Germline V gene data show CDR1 as SGHNT and CDR2 as YYREEE (reference sequence). The CDR3 covers 18 residues. CDR3: CASSEGTSGRRIYNEQFF. CDR3 coding DNA: TGTGCCAGCAGCGAGGGGACTAGCGGGAGACGAATTTACAATGAGCAGTTCTTC.

This chain uses TRBV2 with TRBJ1-2, with D hard to call. The V gene lost 7 bases and the J gene lost 2 bases, with 11 bases spanning the gap. Per the germline V gene, CDR1 is SNHLY and CDR2 is FYNNEI. CDR3 size: 13 residues. CDR3 sequence (DNA): TGTGCCAGCAAGGAGGGATCAAACTATGGCTACACCTTC. It codes for CASKEGSNYGYTF.

The genes are TRBV6-6 and TRBJ1-5; D is unresolved. Deletions cut 7 bases from V and 5 bases from J, with 21 bases between. CDR1 and CDR2 from the germline V gene are MNHNY and SVGAGI (reference sequence). This CDR3 comprises 16 residues. Here the CDR3 DNA reads TGTGCCAGCACAACCATCCCGCCGGATGCGGATCAGCCCCAGCATTTT. It encodes CASTTIPPDADQPQHF.

This chain uses TRBV9 with TRBJ2-3; 8 bases are shared with TRBD2. The CDR3 runs 16 residues. With V trimmed by 0 bases and J by 4 bases, 7 bases remained unmatched. Per germline, CDR1 SGDLS and CDR2 YYNGEE. The CDR3 reads CASSVGGRLASDTQYF. CDR3 nucleotides: TGTGCCAGCAGCGTAGGGGGTCGACTAGCGTCAGATACGCAGTATTTT.

This chain joins TRBV19 and TRBJ2-1; TRBD2 aligns across 12 bases. This CDR3 comprises 16 residues. Trimming at V came to 3 bases and at J to 4 bases, leaving 4 bases not matched to a gene. Germline V gene data show CDR1 as LNHDA and CDR2 as SQIVND (reference sequence). CDR3 amino acids: CASSISGLAGYNEQFF. The CDR3 DNA reads TGTGCCAGTAGTATTTCAGGACTAGCGGGATACAATGAGCAGTTCTTC.

J is TRBJ2-1 and V is TRBV7-9; no firm D call. Germline CDR1 SEHNR, CDR2 FQNEAQ (reference sequence). V gave up 2 bases and J gave up 8 bases, with 13 bases separating them. CDR3 size: 14 residues. The CDR3 is CASSLNPRSDEQFF. Here the CDR3 DNA reads TGTGCCAGCAGCTTAAATCCCAGGAGCGATGAGCAGTTCTTC.

This clone was observed a handful of times. The chain couples TRBV6-4 to TRBJ1-1; D remains ambiguous. The V gene's germline CDR1 is MRHNA and CDR2 SNTAGT. The CDR3 extends over 14 amino acids. V was pared by 5 bases and J by 0 bases, with 10 bases between. CDR3 region: CASSRHLMNTEAFF. CDR3 DNA: TGTGCCAGCAGTCGACACCTCATGAACACTGAAGCTTTCTTT.

The chain carries TRBV7-2 and TRBJ1-3; D remains unclear. Germline V gene sequence: CDR1 SGHTA, CDR2 FQGNSA. The CDR3 extends over 14 amino acids. V lost 5 bases to trimming and J lost 2 bases, with 10 bases between them. The CDR3 reads CASSPEVAGNTIYF. The CDR3 DNA is TGTGCCAGCAGCCCCGAGGTGGCTGGAAACACCATATATTTT. The variable domain in full, completed from reference TRBV7-2 and TRBJ1-3, reads GAGVSQSPSNKVTEKGKDVELRCDPISGHTALYWYRQSLGQGLEFLIYFQGNSAPDKSGLPSDRFSAERTGGSVSTLTIQRTQQEDSAVYLCASSPEVAGNTIYFGEGSWLTVV.

The rearrangement joins TRBV5-4 to TRBJ1-4, with a possible D match to TRBD1 (5 bases). CDR3 length: 14 residues. Trimming took 0 bases from V and 3 from J, leaving 6 bases between them. Germline assignment: CDR1 SGHNT and CDR2 YYREEE (reference sequence). The CDR3 reads CASSLGQSNEKLFF. CDR3 DNA: TGTGCCAGCAGCTTGGGACAGTCTAATGAAAAACTGTTTTTT.

This clone showed up just a few times. The chain is built from TRBV10-3 and TRBJ2-2; perhaps D is TRBD1 or TRBD2 (5 bases each). Germline V CDR1 and CDR2: ENHRY, SYGVKD. The CDR3 runs 17 residues. The V and J ends lost 3 bases and 0 bases respectively, with 14 bases between them. The CDR3 region has the DNA TGTGCCATCAGTGATTCGGCAGGGAGTTCGAACACCGGGGAGCTGTTTTTT. It specifies CAISDSAGSSNTGELFF.

To note about this clone: Other DNA sequences from this sample encode an identical CDR3 as well. The J gene is TRBJ2-7, the V gene TRBV5-8, with D unresolved. The CDR3 runs to 13 residues. Germline CDR1 reads SGHTS; CDR2 reads YDEGEE. Trimming took 0 bases from V and 2 from J, leaving 6 bases between them. CDR3 nucleotides: TGTGCCAGCAGCTTGGGACGGACCTACGAGCAGTACTTC. Translating it yields CASSLGRTYEQYF.